What follows are 21 T cell receptor beta chains derived from one specimen sequenced in a study of post-analysis software for immune sequencing data. Unique-molecular-identifier-tagged TCR beta cDNA libraries were used. In TCRdb, the PCR reads were re-called with MiXCR into one record per CDR3 protein. The profile shows about 770,000 distinct CDR3 sequences, under 60% of them singletons. These receptors have no identified antigens. Points from the study as a whole: In patients, about 5 TRBV segments were more frequent than in controls, with TRBV5-6, TRBV5-1 and TRBV20-1 among them.

Sequenced material: blood. Receptors were obtained from a girl between 10 and 17 years old with multiple sclerosis.

In this sample, this clonotype turned up a few times. The chain is built from TRBV29-1 and TRBJ2-4; D remains unclear. Gene TRBJ2-7 matches the end of the DNA better, so the J call may be wrong. Germline assignment: CDR1 SQVTM and CDR2 ANQGSEA. The CDR3 is 13 residues long. CDR3 in amino acids: CSVEDGLAYEQYF. For the CDR3, the DNA is TGCAGCGTTGAAGATGGGCTAGCCTACGAGCAGTACTTC.

This clonotype appeared a few times. CDR3 sequence (DNA): TGCAGTGCTAGAGGGACCTGGGGACAGGGAAATAATTCACCCCTCCACTTT. Encoded protein: CSARGTWGQGNNSPLHF. The chain is built from TRBV20-1 and TRBJ1-6; 9 bases map to TRBD1. The CDR3 has 17 residues. Trimming at V came to 1 base and at J to 5 bases, leaving 9 bases not matched to a gene. Germline loops: CDR1 DFQATT, CDR2 SNEGSKA (reference sequence).

The chain has TRBV5-1 and TRBJ2-5; possibly TRBD2 for D (6 bases). CDR1 and CDR2 (germline): SGHRS, YFSETQ. The CDR3 is 15 amino acids. V was clipped by 0 bases and J by 1 base, with 10 bases between them. The CDR3 spells CASSLGVLAQETQYF. For the CDR3, the DNA is TGCGCCAGCAGCTTGGGGGTACTAGCCCAAGAGACCCAGTACTTC.

The rearrangement uses TRBV28 and TRBJ2-1; D may be TRBD1 (6 bases). The CDR3 consists of 16 residues. CDR1 and CDR2 from the germline V gene are MDHEN and SYDVKM. Trimming shortened V by 2 bases and J by 1 base, and 12 bases separated the two germline ends. CDR3 sequence: CASSLAQGLSYNEQFF. CDR3 DNA sequence: TGTGCCAGCAGTTTAGCCCAGGGGTTATCCTACAATGAGCAGTTCTTC. Based on the CDR3 plus reference TRBV28 and TRBJ2-1, the full variable domain is DVKVTQSSRYLVKRTGEKVFLECVQDMDHENMFWYRQDPGLGLRLIYFSYDVKMKEKGDIPEGYSVSREKKERFSLILESASTNQTSMYLCASSLAQGLSYNEQFFGPGTRLTVL.

This clonotype was seen only a few times. This chain joins TRBV4-1 and TRBJ1-6, with D perhaps TRBD1 (5 bases). The CDR3 is 15 residues long. V was cut by 3 bases and J by 10 bases, with 16 bases left in between. Germline V gene sequence: CDR1 MGHRA, CDR2 YSYEKL. For the CDR3, the DNA is TGCGCCAGCAGCCAGGAGTCGGGGGGTCACTCACCCCTCCACTTT. Encoded protein: CASSQESGGHSPLHF.

The table lists this clonotype with many counts. V gene TRBV12-3 or TRBV12-4 combines with J gene TRBJ2-7; 9 positions agree with TRBD1. The CDR3 has 15 amino acids. Trimming took 4 bases from V and 3 from J; bases not matched to a gene: 7. Written as DNA, the CDR3 is TGTGCCAGCAGTTCCCAGACAGGGGGACACTACGAGCAGTACTTC. This codes for CASSSQTGGHYEQYF.

The chain uses TRBV6-5 and TRBJ2-1, with 9 bases aligning to TRBD2. This CDR3 comprises 15 residues. Germline values: CDR1 MNHEY, CDR2 SVGAGI. Trimming at V came to 5 bases and at J to 6 bases, leaving 8 bases not matched to a gene. The CDR3 bases are TGTGCCAGCAGTCCCCTAGCGGGATACTCCAATGAGCAGTTCTTC. The encoded protein is CASSPLAGYSNEQFF.

The chain uses TRBV20-1 and TRBJ2-4; tentatively, D is TRBD1 or TRBD2 (5 bases each). The DNA matches TRBJ2-7 better at its end, which makes the J call doubtful. The CDR3 runs 14 residues. CDR1 is DFQATT and CDR2 is SNEGSKA in the germline V gene (reference sequence). The CDR3: CSAGGPPSGYEQYF. The CDR3 coding sequence is TGCAGTGCTGGGGGACCCCCCTCTGGCTACGAGCAGTACTTC.

The V gene is TRBV3-1, the J gene TRBJ2-3, with 11 bases matching TRBD2. The CDR3 consists of 16 residues. From germline, CDR1 is LGHDT and CDR2 YNNKEL (reference sequence). V dropped 5 bases and J dropped 0; count of bases not matched to a gene: 4. DNA for the CDR3: TGTGCCAGCAGCGGCGGGACTAGCGGCAGCACAGATACGCAGTATTTT. Protein sequence: CASSGGTSGSTDTQYF.

In this sample, this clonotype turned up many times. The V call is TRBV20-1, the J call TRBJ2-5; no clear D. The germline V gene encodes CDR1 DFQATT and CDR2 SNEGSKA (reference sequence). Trimming took 0 bases from V and 0 from J, leaving 8 bases between them. This CDR3 contains 14 residues. CDR3 coding DNA: TGCAGTGCTAGAGATTACACAGACCAAGAGACCCAGTACTTC. As protein: CSARDYTDQETQYF.

The chain links TRBV7-2 to TRBJ2-3, with 11 positions matching TRBD2. V lost 5 bases, J lost 1 base, and 14 bases stayed unmatched. Germline loops: CDR1 SGHTA, CDR2 FQGNSA. The CDR3 totals 19 residues. DNA for the CDR3: TGTGCCAGCAGCGCAAGGGGGCTAGCGGGAGGCCGAGGCACAGATACGCAGTATTTT. Encoded protein: CASSARGLAGGRGTDTQYF.

This clonotype has just a few counts. The gene calls are TRBV12-3 or TRBV12-4 and TRBJ1-5; 7 bases fit TRBD1. The CDR3 totals 13 residues. The V gene end was trimmed by 6 bases and the J gene end by 5 bases; junction bases not matched to a gene: 4. CDR3 DNA: TGTGCCAGCAGGGGACAGCTTGATCAGCCCCAGCATTTT. Amino acid sequence: CASRGQLDQPQHF.

Points on this clonotype: The junction shows a germline mismatch at one end, possibly a read error. This CDR3 is CASSLGASANNEQFF. In nucleotides, the CDR3 is TGTGCTAGCAGCTTAGGGGCTAGCGCCAACAATGAGCAGTTCTTC. The chain carries TRBV7-7 and TRBJ2-1; possible D gene TRBD2, 6 bases. Looked up from germline, CDR1 is SSHAT and CDR2 is FNYEAQ (reference sequence). The CDR3 sequence is 15 residues long.

The rearrangement links TRBV28 to TRBJ2-7; TRBD1 agrees at 9 bases. The germline gives CDR1 MDHEN, CDR2 SYDVKM. The CDR3 contains 16 residues. Trimming removed 5 bases from V and 3 bases from J; junction bases left unmatched: 11. The CDR3 loop reads CASSQTGTGFHYEQYF. CDR3 nucleotides: TGTGCCAGCAGTCAGACCGGGACAGGGTTTCACTACGAGCAGTACTTC.

The chain couples TRBV6-6 to TRBJ2-5, with D perhaps TRBD2 (5 bases). The V gene's germline CDR1 is MNHNY and CDR2 SVGAGI (reference sequence). This CDR3 contains 11 residues. V was pared by 7 bases and J by 6 bases, with 9 bases between. The CDR3 DNA is TGTGCCAGCACCGTCGGGAAGACCCAGTACTTC. The encoded protein is CASTVGKTQYF.

The table lists this clonotype with a few counts. J is TRBJ2-7 and V is TRBV29-1; TRBD2 is a possible D gene (5 bases). The germline gives CDR1 SQVTM, CDR2 ANQGSEA. V was trimmed by 6 bases and J by 2 bases, leaving 17 bases between them. The CDR3 covers 14 residues. Here the CDR3 DNA reads TGCAGCGTGCCCGCCGCGCGGGCTCCCTACGAGCAGTACTTC. It specifies CSVPAARAPYEQYF.

The gene calls are TRBV6-6 and TRBJ2-1; 12 bases fit TRBD2. The CDR3 extends over 14 amino acids. CDR1 MNHNY and CDR2 SVGAGI come from the germline V gene (reference sequence). J lost 9 bases, V lost 5 bases, and 5 bases had no gene match. The DNA for the CDR3 is TGTGCCAGCAGTGGACTAGCGGGACGCCTTGAGCAGTTCTTC. Translation: CASSGLAGRLEQFF.

The rearrangement joins TRBV12-3 or TRBV12-4 to TRBJ2-1; TRBD2 aligns across 8 bases. This CDR3 comprises 15 residues. Trimming at V came to 5 bases and at J to 6 bases, leaving 9 bases not matched to a gene. The CDR3 bases are TGTGCCAGCAGTCCACGACTAGCGCAGACCAATGAGCAGTTCTTC. Amino acid sequence: CASSPRLAQTNEQFF.

The rearrangement links TRBV27 to TRBJ2-1; 9 nucleotides agree with TRBD2. V lost 6 bases and J lost 8; bases outside the gene matches: 8. CDR3 length: 14 residues. Germline CDR1 reads MNHEY; CDR2 reads SMNVEV (reference sequence). For the CDR3, the DNA is TGTGCCAGCAGCCCGGGACTAGCTGTGCATGAGCAGTTCTTC. This gives the protein CASSPGLAVHEQFF.

This clonotype turned up a few times. V is TRBV28 and J is TRBJ2-7, with TRBD2 identical over 7 bases. The CDR3 length is 14 residues. CDR1 is MDHEN, CDR2 SYDVKM, per germline. With 5 bases clipped from V and 2 bases from J, the junction kept 6 bases outside the gene matches. CDR3 in DNA: TGTGCCAGCAGTGGGGGGGTGAACCCCTACGAGCAGTACTTC. Amino acid sequence: CASSGGVNPYEQYF.

This rearrangement joins TRBV6-1 to TRBJ2-7; 7 nucleotides match TRBD1. CDR1 is MNHNS, CDR2 SASEGT, per germline. This CDR3 has 18 residues. The V segment lost 1 base and the J segment 2 bases; nucleotides outside the gene matches: 14. The CDR3 bases are TGTGCCAGCAGTGAAGGGGCCAGGGGGTGGGAGTGGACCTACGAGCAGTACTTC. Protein: CASSEGARGWEWTYEQYF.